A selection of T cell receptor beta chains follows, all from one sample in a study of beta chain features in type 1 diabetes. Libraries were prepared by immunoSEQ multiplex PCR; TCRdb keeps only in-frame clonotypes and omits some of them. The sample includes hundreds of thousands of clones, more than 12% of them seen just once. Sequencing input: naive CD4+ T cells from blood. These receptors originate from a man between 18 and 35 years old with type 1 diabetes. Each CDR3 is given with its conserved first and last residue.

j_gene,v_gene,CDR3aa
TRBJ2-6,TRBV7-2,CASSLLGTGASGANVLTF
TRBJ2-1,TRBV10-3,CAITRSGTSDSYNEQFF
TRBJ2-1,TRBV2,CASSSRGEEQFF
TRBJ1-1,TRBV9,CASSVARGVGLGEAFF
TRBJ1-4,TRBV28,CASISGGNEKLFF
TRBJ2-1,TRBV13,CASSLGRPGNEQFF
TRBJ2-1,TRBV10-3,CAISTGGTHYNEQFF
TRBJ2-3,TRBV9,CASSVRPPSDTQYF
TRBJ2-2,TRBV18,CASSPPNGFGELFF
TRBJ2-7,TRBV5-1,CASSLAPGYEQYF
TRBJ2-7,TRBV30,CAWSVGREKQYF
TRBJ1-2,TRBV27,CASTFSGAGRSIYGYTF
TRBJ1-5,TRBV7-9,CASSGMGQGSNQPQHF
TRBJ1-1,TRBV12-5,CASGLGAPGTEAFF